This T cell receptor (beta chain) is from a study of blood T cell repertoires in COVID-19. Background on the study: Collection of acute and convalescent COVID-19 samples took place in the United States, Italy and Spain. Sources were T cells, B-cell-depleted T cells, or PBMCs; the material itself was cDNA or gDNA.

Authors' processing steps: Amplification of reference gene primers was used by the study to estimate nucleated cell counts. Repertoires were generated with immunoSEQ multiplex PCR, while TCRdb's copy carries only in-frame clones and drops some. V, J and clone size are taken as reported in that table, and D and trimming were inferred from the DNA itself. Here the sample spans approximately 190,000 clones, roughly 84% being singletons. CDR1 is ENHRY, CDR2 SYGVKD, per germline. The CDR3 spans 13 residues. Losses at the gene ends were 6 bases for V and 7 bases for J; bases not matched to a gene: 3. The TCR comes from a human donor in a cohort sampled during active COVID-19. The sample was peripheral blood. This chain joins TRBV10-3 and TRBJ1-6; 7 nucleotides line up with TRBD1. The CDR3 region has the DNA TGTGCCATCAGAAGGGACAGAAATTCACCCCTCCACTTT. It yields the protein CAIRRDRNSPLHF.